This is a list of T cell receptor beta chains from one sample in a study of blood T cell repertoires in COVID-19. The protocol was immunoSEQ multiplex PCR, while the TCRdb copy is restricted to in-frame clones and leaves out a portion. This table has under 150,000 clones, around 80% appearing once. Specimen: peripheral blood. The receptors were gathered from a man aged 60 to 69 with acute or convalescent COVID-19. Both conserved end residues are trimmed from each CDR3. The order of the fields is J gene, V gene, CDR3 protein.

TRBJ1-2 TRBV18 ASSPDWTGDGYT
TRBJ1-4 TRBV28 ASSLPKTGGRNEKLF
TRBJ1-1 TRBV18 ASFLELPSEAF
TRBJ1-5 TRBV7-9 ASSGGTGENQPQH
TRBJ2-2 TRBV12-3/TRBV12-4 ASAESNTGELF
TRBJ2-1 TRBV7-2 ASSPQGGSYNEQF
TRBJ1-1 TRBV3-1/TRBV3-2 ASSTQTMNTEAF
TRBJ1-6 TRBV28 ASRQVRYNSPLH
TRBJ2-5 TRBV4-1 ASSLTVSGRETQY
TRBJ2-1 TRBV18 ASSPETRGWEQF
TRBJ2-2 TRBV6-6 ASTMAENTGELF
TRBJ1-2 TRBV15 ATSREGATNYGYT
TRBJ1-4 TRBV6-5 ASTKDRGSEKLF
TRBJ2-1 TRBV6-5 ASIKGRTRDNEQF
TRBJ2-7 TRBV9 ASSLRDRGYEQY
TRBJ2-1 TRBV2 ASSDHRGSGRSNEQF
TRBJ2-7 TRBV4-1 ASSQEERARYEQY
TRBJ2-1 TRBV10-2 ASSEFSGISYNEQF
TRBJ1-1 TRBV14 ASSQGRNTEAF
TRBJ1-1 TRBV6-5 ASSLRRATEAF
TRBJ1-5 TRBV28 ASRPTESMRPQH
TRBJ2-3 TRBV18 ASSLYRVADTQY
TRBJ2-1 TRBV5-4 ASSLGGGGRSEQF
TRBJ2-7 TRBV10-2 ASTLGTGAVDEQY
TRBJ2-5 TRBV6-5 ASSYHDRGETQY
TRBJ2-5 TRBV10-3 AISERRETETQY
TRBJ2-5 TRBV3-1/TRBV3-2 ASSHQGRLQETQY
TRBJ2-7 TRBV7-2 ASSPGTGSYEQY
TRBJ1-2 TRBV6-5 ATLRGTSNYGYT
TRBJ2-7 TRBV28 ASNIPGQSSYEQY
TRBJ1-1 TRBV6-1 ASSERGRLTEAF
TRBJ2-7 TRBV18 ASSGTSGRIHEQY
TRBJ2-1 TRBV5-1 ASSQGQPLNEQF
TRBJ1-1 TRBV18 ASSPSTENTEAF
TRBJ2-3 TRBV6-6 ASSLSGRRGADTQY
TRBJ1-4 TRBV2 ASLTGQEGEKLF
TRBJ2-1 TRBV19 ASSIATPLAGEEQF
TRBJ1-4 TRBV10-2 AAGTGDFNEKLF
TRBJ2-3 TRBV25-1 ASSERLAGMDTQY
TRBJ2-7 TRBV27 ASSGVLAGVYEQY
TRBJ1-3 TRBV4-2 ASSQHSGGASGNTIY
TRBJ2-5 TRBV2 ASRATNSYGETQY
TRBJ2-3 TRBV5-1 ASSPGTSGSLGTDTQY
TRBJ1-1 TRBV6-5 ASKGQANTEAF